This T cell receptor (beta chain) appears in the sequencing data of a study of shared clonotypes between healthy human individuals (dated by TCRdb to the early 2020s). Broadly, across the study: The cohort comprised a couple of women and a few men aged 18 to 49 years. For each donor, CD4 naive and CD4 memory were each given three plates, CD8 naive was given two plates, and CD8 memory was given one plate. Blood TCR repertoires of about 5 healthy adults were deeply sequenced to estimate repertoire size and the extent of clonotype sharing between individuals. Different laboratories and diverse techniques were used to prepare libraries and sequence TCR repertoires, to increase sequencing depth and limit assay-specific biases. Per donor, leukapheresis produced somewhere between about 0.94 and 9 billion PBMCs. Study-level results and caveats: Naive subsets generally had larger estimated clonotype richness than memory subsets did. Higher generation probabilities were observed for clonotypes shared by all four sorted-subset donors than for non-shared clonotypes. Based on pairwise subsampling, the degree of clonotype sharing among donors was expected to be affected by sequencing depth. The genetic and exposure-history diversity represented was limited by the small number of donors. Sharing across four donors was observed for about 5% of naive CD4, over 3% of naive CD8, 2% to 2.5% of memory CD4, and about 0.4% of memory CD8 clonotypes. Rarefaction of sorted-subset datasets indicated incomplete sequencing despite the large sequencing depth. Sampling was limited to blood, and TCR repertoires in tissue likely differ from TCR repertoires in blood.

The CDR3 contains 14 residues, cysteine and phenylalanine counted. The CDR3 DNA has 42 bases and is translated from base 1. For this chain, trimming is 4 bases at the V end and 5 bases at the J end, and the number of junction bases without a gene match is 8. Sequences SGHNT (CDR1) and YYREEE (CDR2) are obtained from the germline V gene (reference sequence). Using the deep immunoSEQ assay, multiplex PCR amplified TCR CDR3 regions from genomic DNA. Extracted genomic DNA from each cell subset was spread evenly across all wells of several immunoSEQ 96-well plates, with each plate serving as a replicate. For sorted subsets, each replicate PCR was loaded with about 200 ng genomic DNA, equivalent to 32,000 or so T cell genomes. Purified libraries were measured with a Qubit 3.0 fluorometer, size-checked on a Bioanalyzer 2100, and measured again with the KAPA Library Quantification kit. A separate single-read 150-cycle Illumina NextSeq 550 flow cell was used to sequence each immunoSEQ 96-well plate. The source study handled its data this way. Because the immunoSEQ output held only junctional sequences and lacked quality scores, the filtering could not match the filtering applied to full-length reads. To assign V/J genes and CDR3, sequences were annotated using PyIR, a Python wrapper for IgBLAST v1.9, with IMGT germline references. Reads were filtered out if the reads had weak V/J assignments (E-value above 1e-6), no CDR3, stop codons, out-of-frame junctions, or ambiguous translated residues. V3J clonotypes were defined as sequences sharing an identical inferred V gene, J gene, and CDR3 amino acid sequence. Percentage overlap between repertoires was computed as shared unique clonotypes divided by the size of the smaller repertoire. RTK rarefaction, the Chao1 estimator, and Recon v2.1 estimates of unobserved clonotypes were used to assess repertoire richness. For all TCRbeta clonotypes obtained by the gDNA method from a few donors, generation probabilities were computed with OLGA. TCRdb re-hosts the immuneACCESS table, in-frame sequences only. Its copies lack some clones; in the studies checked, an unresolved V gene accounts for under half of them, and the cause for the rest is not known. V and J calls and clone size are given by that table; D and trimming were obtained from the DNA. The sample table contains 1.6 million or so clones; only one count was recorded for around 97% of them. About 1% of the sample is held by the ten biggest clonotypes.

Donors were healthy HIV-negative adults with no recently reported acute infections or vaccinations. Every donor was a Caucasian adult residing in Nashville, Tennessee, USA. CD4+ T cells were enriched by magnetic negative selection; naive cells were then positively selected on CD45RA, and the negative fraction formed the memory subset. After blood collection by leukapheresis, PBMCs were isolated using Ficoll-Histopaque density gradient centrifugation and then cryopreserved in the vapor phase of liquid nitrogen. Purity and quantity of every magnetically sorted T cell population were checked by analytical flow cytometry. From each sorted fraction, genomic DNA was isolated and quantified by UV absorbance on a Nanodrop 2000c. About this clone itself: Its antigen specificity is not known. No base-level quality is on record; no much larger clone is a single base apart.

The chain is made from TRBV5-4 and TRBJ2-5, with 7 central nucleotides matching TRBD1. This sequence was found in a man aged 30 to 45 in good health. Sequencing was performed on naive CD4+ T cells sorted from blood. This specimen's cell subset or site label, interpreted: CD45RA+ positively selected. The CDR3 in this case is CASSSRTGGETQYF. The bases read TGTGCCAGCAGCAGTAGGACAGGTGGGGAGACCCAGTACTTC.